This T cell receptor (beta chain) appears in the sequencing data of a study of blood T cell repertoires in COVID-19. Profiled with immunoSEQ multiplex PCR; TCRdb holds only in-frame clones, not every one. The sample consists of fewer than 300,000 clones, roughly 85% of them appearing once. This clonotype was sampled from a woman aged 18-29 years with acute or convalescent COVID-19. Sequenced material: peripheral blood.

The CDR3 nucleotides read TGCGCCAGCAGCTTGGCCAGTAGCGGTAACACCGGGGAGCTGTTTTTT. Its translation is CASSLASSGNTGELFF. V and J are TRBV5-1 and TRBJ2-2; tentatively, D is TRBD2 (6 bases). Germline V gives CDR1 SGHRS, CDR2 YFSETQ. The CDR3 runs to 16 residues. Trimming took off 0 bases at V and 2 bases at J, with 11 bases between the two ends.